Sequencing of this T cell receptor (beta chain) was carried out in a study of OX40 agonist ivuxolimab in advanced cancers. TCRdb keeps only in-frame clones here, not all; method: immunoSEQ multiplex PCR. The sample contains about 48,000 clones, 83% of which appear only once. Study-wide points: Those patients achieving a partial response at 0.1-3.0 mg/kg showed among the lowest clonal expansion. Antigen specificity was not determined for the expanded peripheral T cells.

Note on this clone: Its specificity is not known.

CDR1 GTSNPN and CDR2 SVGIG come from the germline V gene (reference sequence). The CDR3 length is 18 residues. The V gene lost 1 base and the J gene lost 5 bases, with 27 bases spanning the gap. The sequence derives from an adult with an advanced solid tumor such as melanoma, head and neck, liver or kidney cancer. This specimen was CD4+ or CD8+ T cells sorted from blood, taken in a trial of the OX40 agonist ivuxolimab. This chain connects TRBV30 to TRBJ2-7; maybe TRBD1 (8 bases). This chain's CDR3 is CAWSGPRTGRALVDEQYF. The CDR3 region has the DNA TGTGCCTGGAGTGGGCCGAGGACAGGGAGGGCCCTCGTCGACGAGCAGTACTTC. Full variable domain (missing parts from reference TRBV30 and TRBJ2-7): SQTIHQWPATLVQPVGSPLSLECTVEGTSNPNLYWYRQAAGRGLQLLFYSVGIGQISSEVPQNLSASRPQDRQFILSSKKLLLSDSGFYLCAWSGPRTGRALVDEQYFGPGTRLTVT.